This is a list of T cell receptor beta chains from one sample in a study of CXCR3-negative and CXCR3-positive naive CD8 T cells. TCRdb reprocessed the 5' RACE reads and reports one entry per CDR3 protein, with no DNA. This table holds some 99,000 distinct CDR3 sequences. Specimen: naive CXCR3+ CD8+ T cells from blood. The receptors shown here come from a human donor in good health. Some clones in this sample may be carry-over from other donors' samples. Both conserved end residues are part of each CDR3.

J gene	V gene	CDR3 protein
TRBJ1-2	TRBV29-1	CSVDLGQGANYGYTF
TRBJ2-6	TRBV7-3	CASSLSSSGANVLTF
TRBJ2-2	TRBV7-9	CASSLKPGELFF
TRBJ2-7	TRBV24-1	CATSDRRGAGYEQYF
TRBJ2-7	TRBV19	CASSIAPGAEQYF
TRBJ1-1	TRBV5-1	CASSSDLGTEAFF
TRBJ2-1	TRBV29-1	CSVEDLRLAGGQDEQFF
TRBJ2-2	TRBV19	CASSTRRGQGGTGELFF
TRBJ2-7	TRBV12-3/TRBV12-4	CASSSAGTSYEQYF
TRBJ2-2	TRBV4-2	CASSQVGTSIAGELFF